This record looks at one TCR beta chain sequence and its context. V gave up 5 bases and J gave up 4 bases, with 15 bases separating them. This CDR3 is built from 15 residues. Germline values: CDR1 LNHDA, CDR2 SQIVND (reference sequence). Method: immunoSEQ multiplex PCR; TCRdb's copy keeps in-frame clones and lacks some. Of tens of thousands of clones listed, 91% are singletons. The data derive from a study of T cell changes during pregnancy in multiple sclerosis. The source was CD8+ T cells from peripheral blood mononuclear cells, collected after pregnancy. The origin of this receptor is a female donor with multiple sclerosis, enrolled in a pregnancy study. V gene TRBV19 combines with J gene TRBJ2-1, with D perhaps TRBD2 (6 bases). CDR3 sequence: CASSASGRPYNEQFF. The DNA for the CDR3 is TGTGCCAGTAGTGCGTCTGGGAGGCCTTACAATGAGCAGTTCTTC.